This T cell receptor (beta chain) was profiled in a study of esophageal squamous cell carcinoma under preoperative chemotherapy. Findings and caveats of the study: Chemotherapy was followed by significantly higher TCR diversity in peripheral T cells only, not tumor-infiltrating lymphocytes.

On this clonotype itself: Its antigen is unidentified. At one of its ends the junction is not consistent with the germline gene, which may arise from a read error.

Using its own MiXCR run on the PCR reads, TCRdb lists one record per CDR3 protein. The sample has about 30,000 distinct CDR3 sequences, around 50% seen once. This CDR3 comprises 14 residues. From germline, CDR1 is SGHVS and CDR2 FNYEAQ. The time point was: before preoperative PTX-NDP chemotherapy. Sampling was conducted from a patient given preoperative chemotherapy. This clonotype was obtained from a human donor with esophageal squamous cell carcinoma. The donor label of this sample is uncertain. This chain connects TRBV7-6 to TRBJ2-3; D ambiguous. This chain's CDR3 is CASSHGAEQETQYF. The CDR3 nucleotides are TGTGCCAGCAGCCACGGCGCTGAACAAGAGACGCAGTATTTC.